The T cell receptor beta chain described here comes from a study of beta chain features in type 1 diabetes. Findings and caveats of the study: Naive, central memory and Treg TCRB repertoires seemed to resemble each other more closely in patients than they did in healthy donors. Type 1 diabetes patients showed a moderate but significant shortening of TCRB CDR3s in all four CD4+ subsets. Highly expressing activated T cells could be over-counted with a cDNA template.

The authors reverse transcribed all of the isolated RNA, so sequencing captured expressed TCRB transcripts. Read counts averaged roughly 3.7 million for samples of naive, central memory and regulatory T cells. TCRdb keeps only in-frame clones here, not all; method: immunoSEQ multiplex PCR. In the table there are 130,000 or so clones, 15% to 20% of which are singletons. Heparinised blood was drawn once per donor, averaging about 0.11 L. About this clone itself: Antigen specificity is unknown.

Trimming took 1 base from V and 0 from J, leaving 9 bases between them. Per germline, CDR1 MNHEY and CDR2 SMNVEV (reference sequence). This CDR3 is built from 15 residues. The rearrangement links TRBV27 to TRBJ2-5, with TRBD2 as a possible D gene (6 bases). Sequenced sample: central memory CD4+ T cells from blood. The sequence was collected from a man aged 18 to 30 with type 1 diabetes. CDR3 sequence reads: CASSLFRGYQETQYF. The CDR3 DNA follows: TGTGCCAGCAGTTTATTCCGGGGGTACCAAGAGACCCAGTACTTC.